Presented here are 10 T cell receptor beta chains from one specimen sequenced in a study of beta chain features in type 1 diabetes. Expressed TCRB transcripts were sequenced, since all the RNA that had been isolated was reverse transcribed. The data were produced by immunoSEQ multiplex PCR, yet TCRdb's version contains in-frame clones alone and is incomplete. The sample lists about 320,000 clones; 14% were seen once. The material sequenced was central memory CD4+ T cells from blood. Every receptor here comes from a young man in good health.

About this clone itself: Other DNA sequences in this sample translate to the same CDR3. The chain joins TRBV5-1 to TRBJ2-3, with unresolved D. Germline V gene data show CDR1 as SGHRS and CDR2 as YFSETQ. Trimming took 4 bases from V and 1 from J, leaving 13 bases between them. The CDR3 is 15 amino acids. The DNA for the CDR3 is TGCGCCAGCAGCCTGTTGGGTCAACGCACAGATACGCAGTATTTT. This translates into CASSLLGQRTDTQYF.

This clone was detected ten times or more. V gene TRBV7-9 combines with J gene TRBJ2-3, with D possibly being TRBD1 (5 bases). Per germline, CDR1 SEHNR and CDR2 FQNEAQ (reference sequence). The CDR3 covers 15 residues. V was cut by 3 bases and J by 0 bases, with 10 bases left in between. In DNA, the CDR3 is TGTGCCAGCAGCTTGAGTGACAGAAGCACAGATACGCAGTATTTT. Amino acids: CASSLSDRSTDTQYF.

Only a few counts were recorded for this clone. The chain couples TRBV7-9 to TRBJ2-6; D unclear. V was shortened by 5 bases and J by 0 bases, with 5 bases between the two germline ends. The CDR3 has 14 residues. The germline V gene has CDR1 SEHNR and CDR2 FQNEAQ (reference sequence). The CDR3 protein is CASSDDSGANVLTF. In DNA, the CDR3 is TGTGCCAGCAGCGACGACTCTGGGGCCAACGTCCTGACTTTC.

This chain connects TRBV5-4 to TRBJ2-1; TRBD2 aligns across 12 bases. CDR1 is SGHNT, CDR2 YYREEE, per germline (reference sequence). Trimming cost V 4 bases and J 7 bases; bases outside gene matches: 6. CDR3 length equals 15 residues. Here the CDR3 reads CASSPGLAGKNEQFF. As DNA, the CDR3 is TGTGCCAGCAGCCCGGGACTAGCGGGCAAGAATGAGCAGTTCTTC.

The genes are TRBV18 and TRBJ1-1; TRBD1 matches at 9 bases. Losses at the gene ends were 1 base for V and 5 bases for J; bases not matched to a gene: 11. This CDR3 spans 17 amino acids. The germline CDR1 and CDR2 sequences are KGHSH and LQKENI. CDR3 loop: CASSPRRVEQGATEAFF. The DNA of the CDR3 is TGTGCCAGCTCACCACGCCGGGTTGAACAGGGGGCGACTGAAGCTTTCTTT.

This clone was seen just once. The chain uses TRBV7-9 and TRBJ2-1; possible D gene TRBD2, 6 bases. V lost 4 bases, J lost 4 bases, and 14 bases lay in between. The germline gives CDR1 SEHNR, CDR2 FQNEAQ (reference sequence). The CDR3 consists of 15 residues. The CDR3 is CASSSDRRGYNEQFF. The CDR3 nucleotides read TGTGCCAGCAGCTCTGACCGGCGGGGATACAATGAGCAGTTCTTC.

This chain uses TRBV6-6 with TRBJ2-2; 12 bases agree with TRBD2. With 6 bases clipped from V and 1 base from J, the junction kept 3 bases outside the gene matches. This CDR3 is 16 amino acids long. The germline gives CDR1 MNHNY, CDR2 SVGAGI (reference sequence). The CDR3 bases are TGTGCCAGCAGACTAGCGGGGGGCCGGAACACCGGGGAGCTGTTTTTT. Protein sequence: CASRLAGGRNTGELFF.

The sample holds many counts of this clone. This rearrangement joins TRBV19 to TRBJ2-7; 9 nucleotides line up with TRBD2. In germline, CDR1 is LNHDA, CDR2 SQIVND (reference sequence). V lost 9 bases to trimming and J lost 6 bases; unmatched junction nucleotides: 18. CDR3 length: 16 amino acids. The chain's CDR3 is CASPLGLREGGTEQYV. The CDR3 DNA follows: TGTGCCAGCCCGTTGGGGTTGCGGGAGGGAGGAACCGAGCAGTACGTC.

The J gene is TRBJ1-1, the V gene TRBV10-3; the D is unclear. V lost 5 bases and J 2 bases, leaving 9 bases between the germline ends. There are 13 residues in the CDR3. Germline V gene data show CDR1 as ENHRY and CDR2 as SYGVKD. In nucleotides, the CDR3 is TGTGCCATCAGTCCGGGGTCCAACACTGAAGCTTTCTTT. Its translation: CAISPGSNTEAFF.

The chain couples TRBV27 to TRBJ1-1; TRBD1 might be the D (6 bases). Trimming took 4 bases from V and 7 from J, leaving 10 bases between them. The CDR3 sequence is 12 residues long. Germline CDR1 is MNHEY and CDR2 is SMNVEV (reference sequence). Here the CDR3 reads CASSYKDSEAFF. Here the CDR3 DNA reads TGTGCCAGCAGTTATAAGGACAGTGAAGCTTTCTTT.